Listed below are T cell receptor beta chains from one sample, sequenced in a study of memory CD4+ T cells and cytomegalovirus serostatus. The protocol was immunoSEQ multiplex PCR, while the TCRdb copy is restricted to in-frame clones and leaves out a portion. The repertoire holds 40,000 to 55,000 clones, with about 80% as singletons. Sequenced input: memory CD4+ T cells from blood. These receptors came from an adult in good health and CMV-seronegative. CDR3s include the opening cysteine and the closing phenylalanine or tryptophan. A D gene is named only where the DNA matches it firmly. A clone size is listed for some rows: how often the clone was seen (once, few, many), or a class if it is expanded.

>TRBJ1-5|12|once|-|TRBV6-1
CASRDNNQPQHF
TGTGCCAGCCGGGACAACAATCAGCCCCAGCATTTT
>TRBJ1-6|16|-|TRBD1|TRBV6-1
CAISETGQMENSPLHF
TGTGCCATCAGTGAGACAGGGCAGATGGAGAATTCACCCCTCCACTTT
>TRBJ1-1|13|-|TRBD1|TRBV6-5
CASSSGQGRAAFF
TGTGCCAGCAGTTCTGGACAGGGCCGAGCCGCTTTCTTT
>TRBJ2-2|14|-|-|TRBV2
CASSGVSNTGELFF
TGTGCCAGCAGTGGGGTCAGCAACACCGGGGAGCTGTTTTTT
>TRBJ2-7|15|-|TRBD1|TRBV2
CASRRWTGGPYEQYF
TGTGCCAGCAGACGATGGACAGGGGGCCCCTACGAGCAGTACTTC
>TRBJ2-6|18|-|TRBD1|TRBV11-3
CASSYRDRGWSGANVLTF
TGTGCCAGCAGCTACCGGGACAGGGGTTGGAGTGGGGCCAACGTCCTGACTTTC
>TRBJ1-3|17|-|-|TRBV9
CASSVGGAGDSGNTIYF
TGTGCCAGCAGCGTAGGGGGCGCAGGAGACTCTGGAAACACCATATATTTT
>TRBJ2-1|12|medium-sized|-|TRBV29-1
CSVRLGIDEQFF
TGCAGCGTGCGATTGGGGATCGATGAGCAGTTCTTC
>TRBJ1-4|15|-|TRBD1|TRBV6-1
CASSKSGQINEKLFF
TGTGCCAGCTCTAAGTCGGGACAGATTAATGAAAAACTGTTTTTT
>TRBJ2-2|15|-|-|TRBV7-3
CASSPFFGAVGELFF
TGTGCCAGCAGCCCCTTCTTCGGGGCGGTCGGGGAGCTGTTTTTT
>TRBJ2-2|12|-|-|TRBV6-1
CASRRYTGELFF
TGTGCCAGCAGGAGATACACCGGGGAGCTGTTTTTT
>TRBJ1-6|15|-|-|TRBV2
CASSEIGRVNSPLHF
TGTGCCAGCAGTGAAATCGGACGGGTTAATTCACCCCTCCACTTT
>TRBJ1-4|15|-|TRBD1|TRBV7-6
CASSSWTGGDEKLFF
TGTGCCAGCAGCTCCTGGACAGGGGGCGATGAAAAACTGTTTTTT
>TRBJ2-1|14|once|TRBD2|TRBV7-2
CASRTGTSGGEQFF
TGTGCCAGCAGAACCGGGACTAGTGGCGGTGAGCAGTTCTTC
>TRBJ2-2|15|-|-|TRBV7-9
CASSLARINTGELFF
TGTGCCAGCAGCTTAGCCCGAATAAACACCGGGGAGCTGTTTTTT
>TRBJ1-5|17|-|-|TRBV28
CASSRSVSGLSNQPQHF
TGTGCCAGCAGTCGATCCGTCTCAGGGTTGAGCAATCAGCCCCAGCATTTT
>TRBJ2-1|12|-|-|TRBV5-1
CASSFSPNEQFF
TGCGCCAGCAGCTTCAGCCCCAATGAGCAGTTCTTC
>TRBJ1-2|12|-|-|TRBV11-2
CASRGANYGYTF
TGTGCCAGCAGGGGGGCTAACTATGGCTACACCTTC
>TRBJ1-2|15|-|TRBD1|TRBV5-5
CASSPGGGTNYGYTF
TGTGCCAGCAGCCCAGGGGGGGGCACTAACTATGGCTACACCTTC
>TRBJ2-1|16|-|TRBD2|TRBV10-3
CAISESSGGTYNEQFF
TGTGCCATCAGTGAGTCTAGCGGGGGGACCTACAATGAGCAGTTCTTC
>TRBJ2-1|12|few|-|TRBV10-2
CASSAQNNEQFF
TGCGCCAGCAGTGCTCAGAACAATGAGCAGTTCTTC
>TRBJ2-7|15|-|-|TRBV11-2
CASSFEPGENYEQYF
TGTGCCAGCAGCTTCGAACCAGGGGAAAACTACGAGCAGTACTTC
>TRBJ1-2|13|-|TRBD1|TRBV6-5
CASQLGQGVGYTF
TGTGCCAGCCAACTCGGGCAGGGGGTTGGCTACACCTTC
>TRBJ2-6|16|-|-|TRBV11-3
CASSPSPTPGANVLTF
TGTGCCAGCAGCCCAAGCCCCACCCCTGGGGCCAACGTCCTGACTTTC
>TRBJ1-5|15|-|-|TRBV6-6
CASSLGGSRNQPQHF
TGTGCCAGCAGTTTGGGAGGAAGCCGCAATCAGCCCCAGCATTTT
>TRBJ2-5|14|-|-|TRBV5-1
CASSLQDPQETQYF
TGCGCCAGCAGCTTACAGGACCCTCAAGAGACCCAGTACTTC
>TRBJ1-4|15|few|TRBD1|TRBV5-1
CASSLQTGANEKLFF
TGCGCCAGCAGCCTGCAGACAGGGGCTAATGAAAAACTGTTTTTT
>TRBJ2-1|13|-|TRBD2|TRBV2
CARAGTRTREQFF
TGTGCCAGGGCCGGGACTAGAACTCGTGAGCAGTTCTTC
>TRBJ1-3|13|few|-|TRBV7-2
CASSLEVGNTIYF
TGTGCCAGCAGCTTAGAGGTTGGAAACACCATATATTTT
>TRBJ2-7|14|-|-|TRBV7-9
CASSFQAHSYEQYF
TGTGCCAGCAGCTTTCAGGCGCATTCCTACGAGCAGTACTTC
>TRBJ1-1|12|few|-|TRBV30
CAWKSLGTEAFF
TGTGCCTGGAAGTCGCTGGGCACTGAAGCTTTCTTT
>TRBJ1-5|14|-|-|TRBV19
CASSRGEANQPQHF
TGTGCCAGTAGTAGAGGGGAGGCCAATCAGCCCCAGCATTTT
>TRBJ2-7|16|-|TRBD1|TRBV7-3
CASSLERPDRGYEQYF
TGTGCCAGCAGCTTAGAGCGGCCGGACAGGGGCTACGAGCAGTACTTC
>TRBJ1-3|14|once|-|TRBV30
CAWSVRGPGNTIYF
TGTGCCTGGAGTGTACGGGGTCCTGGAAACACCATATATTTT
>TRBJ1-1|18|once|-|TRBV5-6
CASSLVAGQGIFDTEAFF
TGTGCCAGCAGCTTGGTTGCTGGGCAGGGTATTTTCGACACTGAAGCTTTCTTT
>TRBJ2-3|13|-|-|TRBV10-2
CASSGGTLGTQYF
TGCGCCAGCAGTGGGGGGACCCTAGGTACGCAGTATTTT
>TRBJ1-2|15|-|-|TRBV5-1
CASSVTGIGGYGYTF
TGCGCCAGCAGCGTGACCGGGATAGGGGGCTATGGCTACACCTTC
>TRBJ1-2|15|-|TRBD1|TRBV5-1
CASSLSDRGNYGYTF
TGCGCCAGCAGCTTGTCTGACAGGGGTAACTATGGCTACACCTTC
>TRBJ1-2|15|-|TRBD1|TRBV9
CASSANQGAGRGYTF
TGTGCCAGCAGCGCAAACCAGGGGGCTGGTAGAGGCTACACCTTC
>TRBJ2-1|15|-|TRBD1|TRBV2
CASRRDRQGYNEQFF
TGTGCCAGCAGGAGGGACAGGCAGGGGTACAATGAGCAGTTCTTC
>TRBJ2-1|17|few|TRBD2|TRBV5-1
CASSGTSGVYSYNEQFF
TGCGCCAGCAGCGGCACTAGCGGGGTCTACTCCTACAATGAGCAGTTCTTC
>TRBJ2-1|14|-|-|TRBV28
CASTGQGSYNEQFF
TGTGCCAGCACCGGGCAGGGCTCCTACAATGAGCAGTTCTTC
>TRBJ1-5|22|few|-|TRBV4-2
CASSRPSDIKRTHADSNQPQHF
TGTGCCAGCAGCCGCCCCTCCGACATTAAAAGGACCCATGCCGATAGCAATCAGCCCCAGCATTTT
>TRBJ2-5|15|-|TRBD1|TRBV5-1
CASSPDRGGEETQYF
TGCGCCAGCAGCCCGGACAGGGGGGGTGAGGAGACCCAGTACTTC
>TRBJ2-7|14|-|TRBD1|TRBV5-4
CASSAKQGAREQYF
TGTGCCAGCAGCGCCAAACAGGGGGCTCGCGAGCAGTACTTC
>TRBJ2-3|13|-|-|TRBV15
CATSSASTDTQYF
TGTGCCACCAGTTCGGCCAGCACAGATACGCAGTATTTT
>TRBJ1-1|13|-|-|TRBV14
CASSLQGNTEAFF
TGTGCCAGCAGCCTACAGGGGAACACTGAAGCTTTCTTT
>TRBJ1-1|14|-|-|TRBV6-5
CASSYSTPLAEAFF
TGTGCCAGCAGTTACAGTACCCCGCTGGCTGAAGCTTTCTTT
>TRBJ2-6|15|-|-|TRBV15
CATSLRGSGANVLTF
TGTGCCACCAGCCTCAGGGGCTCTGGGGCCAACGTCCTGACTTTC
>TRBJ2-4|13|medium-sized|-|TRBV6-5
CASSADTKRIQYF
TGTGCCAGCAGCGCAGACACCAAGCGCATTCAGTACTTC
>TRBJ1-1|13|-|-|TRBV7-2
CASSFSLNTEAFF
TGTGCCAGCAGCTTCTCCCTGAACACTGAAGCTTTCTTT
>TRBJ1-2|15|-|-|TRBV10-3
CAITESGRRGVSYTF
TGTGCCATCACTGAATCGGGCAGGCGAGGAGTTAGCTACACCTTC
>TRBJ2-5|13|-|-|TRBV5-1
CASSLVPGETQYF
TGCGCCAGCAGCTTGGTCCCAGGGGAGACCCAGTACTTC
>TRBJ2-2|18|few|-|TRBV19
CASSIGRGTHENTGELFF
TGTGCCAGTAGTATTGGTCGGGGGACCCATGAGAACACCGGGGAGCTGTTTTTT
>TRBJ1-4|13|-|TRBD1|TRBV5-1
CASSLQGAEKLFF
TGCGCCAGCAGCTTGCAGGGGGCTGAAAAACTGTTTTTT
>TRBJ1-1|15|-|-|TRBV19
CASSALGSENTEAFF
TGTGCCAGTAGCGCGCTGGGGTCGGAGAACACTGAAGCTTTCTTT
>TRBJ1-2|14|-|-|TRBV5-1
CASSPTASNYGYTF
TGCGCCAGCAGCCCGACCGCCAGCAACTATGGCTACACCTTC